Presented here are 9 T cell receptor beta chains from one specimen sequenced in a study of Graves' ophthalmopathy and Graves' hyperthyroidism (dated by TCRdb to the late 2010s). The run used an Illumina HiSeq 2000. For repertoire sequencing, TCR beta CDR3 regions were amplified from RNA transcripts. The first round of RT-PCR was done with HTBI primers and the Qiagen OneStep RT-PCR kit, and was followed by a second round of multiplex PCR, then size selection and purification. The public sequencing data were trimmed at Q25 with fastp and processed into clonotypes with MiXCR by TCRdb, which kept only in-frame beta chains. A single entry per CDR3 protein holds the most common genes and DNA from its merged rows. The sample table shows around 1,000,000 distinct CDR3 sequences, and 35% to 40% are seen once. Clones ranked in the top ten supply around 10% of the sample. Sequenced material: peripheral blood or thyroid tissue (not recorded which). The receptors come from an adult man with Graves' hyperthyroidism.

On this clonotype itself: A much larger clone lies one base from this, so it may be a read error. V usage is TRBV7-2 and J usage is TRBJ2-2; TRBD2 agrees at 9 bases. CDR3 size: 17 residues. Germline V CDR1 and CDR2: SGHTA, FQGNSA. V shed 5 bases, J shed 4 bases, and the junction held 11 bases outside the gene matches. The chain's CDR3 is CASSLTAGGSSTGELFF. The CDR3 nucleotides read TGTGCCAGCAGCCTTACAGCGGGAGGTTCTAGCACCGGGGAGCTGTTTTTT.

This clonotype was seen at least ten times. This sequence joins TRBV29-1 and TRBJ2-7; TRBD1 aligns across 8 bases. The CDR3 sequence is 13 residues long. V gave up 4 bases and J gave up 5 bases; unmatched junction bases: 7. The germline CDR1 and CDR2 sequences are SQVTM and ANQGSEA. The chain's CDR3 is CSVAGGRSHEQYF. The CDR3, as DNA: TGCAGCGTTGCAGGGGGCCGGTCCCACGAGCAGTACTTC.

This clonotype was observed a handful of times. The genes are TRBV5-6 and TRBJ2-2; D uncertain. The V gene's germline CDR1 is SGHDT and CDR2 YYEEEE. V was pared by 3 bases and J by 4 bases, with 10 bases between. The CDR3 totals 14 residues. The CDR3 spells CASSYRLSTGELFF. As DNA, the CDR3 is TGTGCCAGCAGCTACCGTCTCAGCACCGGGGAGCTGTTTTTT.

This clonotype came up a few times. This chain links TRBV11-2 with TRBJ1-1; 11 nucleotides line up with TRBD1. This CDR3 is built from 14 residues. In germline, CDR1 is SGHAT, CDR2 FQNNGV. J gave up 7 bases and V 5 bases, and 6 bases lay outside the gene matches. The CDR3 loop reads CASSLGGTGGEAFF. CDR3 nucleotides: TGTGCCAGCAGCCTAGGAGGGACAGGGGGTGAAGCTTTCTTT.

This clonotype was seen at least ten times. The rearrangement uses TRBV11-2 and TRBJ1-1; D is undetermined. CDR3 length equals 12 residues. The germline V gene has CDR1 SGHAT and CDR2 FQNNGV. V was pared by 4 bases and J by 8 bases, with 11 bases between. Written as DNA, the CDR3 is TGTGCCAGCAGCTACCCTAGGGCGGAAGCTTTCTTT. This codes for CASSYPRAEAFF.

V and J are TRBV7-9 and TRBJ2-5, with 8 bases matching TRBD2. V shed 5 bases and J 2 bases; nucleotides not matched to a gene: 16. Looked up from germline, CDR1 is SEHNR and CDR2 is FQNEAQ (reference sequence). The CDR3 is 18 amino acids. The CDR3 reads CASSPLDGTRSRQETQYF. The CDR3 DNA reads TGTGCCAGCAGCCCACTAGATGGGACTAGGAGTAGGCAAGAGACCCAGTACTTC.

The table lists this clonotype with many counts. The junction shows a germline mismatch at one end, possibly a read error. The rearrangement uses TRBV5-1 and TRBJ2-2; weak D call: TRBD2 (6 bases). The CDR3 runs 14 residues. Germline CDR1 reads SGHRS; CDR2 reads YFSETQ. Here the CDR3 reads CASSLDRGTGELFF. As DNA, the CDR3 is TGTGCCAGCAGCTTAGATCGGGGGACCGGGGAGCTGTTTTTT.

This clonotype was counted ten times or more. The chain uses TRBV5-4 and TRBJ2-6, with D hard to call. The CDR3 runs 18 residues. Looked up from germline, CDR1 is SGHNT and CDR2 is YYREEE (reference sequence). Trimming pared 4 bases from V and 0 bases from J, leaving 17 bases between. The CDR3 DNA follows: TGTGCCAGCAGCGGACCCACGGATACCAACTCTGGGGCCAACGTCCTGACTTTC. It encodes CASSGPTDTNSGANVLTF. Complete variable domain (other parts from reference TRBV5-4 and TRBJ2-6): ETGVTQSPTHLIKTRGQQVTLRCSSQSGHNTVSWYQQALGQGPQFIFQYYREEENGRGNFPPRFSGLQFPNYSSELNVNALELDDSALYLCASSGPTDTNSGANVLTFGAGSRLTVL.

The V call is TRBV7-2, the J call TRBJ2-3, with a possible D match to TRBD1 (6 bases). The CDR3 totals 15 residues. The germline V gene encodes CDR1 SGHTA and CDR2 FQGNSA. V was cut by 5 bases and J by 2 bases, with 14 bases left in between. The CDR3 here is CASSRATGHTDTQYF. In nucleotides, the CDR3 is TGTGCCAGCAGCAGAGCTACAGGGCACACAGATACGCAGTATTTT. The full variable domain, completed using reference TRBV7-2 and TRBJ2-3, is GAGVSQSPSNKVTEKGKDVELRCDPISGHTALYWYRQSLGQGLEFLIYFQGNSAPDKSGLPSDRFSAERTGGSVSTLTIQRTQQEDSAVYLCASSRATGHTDTQYFGPGTRLTVL.